This T cell receptor beta chain was sequenced for a study of metastatic and nonmetastatic thyroid tumors (TCRdb year 2020). The study in broad terms: For patients with malignant and with benign thyroid disease, the researchers compared repertoires between peripheral blood samples and tumor or nodule tissue samples. Study-wide conclusions, independent of this receptor: In both blood and tumor samples, TCR beta diversity was reported to be significantly higher in malignant tumors than in benign nodules.

None of the patients had been given any treatment before thyroid surgery. Using T-cell receptor beta sequencing, the researchers looked back retrospectively at clinical samples from patients, gathered between about 2011 and 2019. Reading the germline V gene (reference sequence) gives CDR1 DFQATT and CDR2 SNEGSKA. From its cysteine to its phenylalanine, the CDR3 spans 14 amino acids. Only the CDR3 DNA stays, 42 bases, in frame from base 1. From V the trimming removes 0 bases and from J it removes 5 bases, while the gene matches leave 7 bases of the junction unaccounted for. Library preparation was by PCR. Instrument used: Illumina HiSeq 4000. High-throughput sequencing was used to profile the CDR3 region of the TCR beta-chain in every patient. Per the original workflow: A classifier to discriminate distant-metastatic papillary thyroid cancer patients was built from CDR3 differences across clinicopathological groups. To measure repertoire diversity the researchers used the Shannon index, while the Morisita-Horn index served to gauge how similar the tumor and blood repertoires were. TCRdb reran the public reads through fastp at Q25 and MiXCR, keeping productive beta chains. These V and J calls derive from TCRdb rather than the authors' analysis. For this sample there are some 17,000 clones; roughly 25% appear just once. The top ten hold 15% of the sample.

Remarks on this clone: No cognate antigen has been identified for it. There are no base qualities to consult, and no much larger clone falls within one base.

The chain uses TRBV20-1 and TRBJ2-7, and 7 bases in between align with TRBD1. This sequence was found in a female donor with papillary thyroid cancer or a benign thyroid nodule (not recorded which). Some clones in this sample may be carry-over from other donors' samples. The sample was adjacent normal tissue. The CDR3 protein: CSARDGRQGHEQYF. Here is the DNA: TGCAGTGCTAGAGATGGGAGACAGGGCCACGAGCAGTACTTC.